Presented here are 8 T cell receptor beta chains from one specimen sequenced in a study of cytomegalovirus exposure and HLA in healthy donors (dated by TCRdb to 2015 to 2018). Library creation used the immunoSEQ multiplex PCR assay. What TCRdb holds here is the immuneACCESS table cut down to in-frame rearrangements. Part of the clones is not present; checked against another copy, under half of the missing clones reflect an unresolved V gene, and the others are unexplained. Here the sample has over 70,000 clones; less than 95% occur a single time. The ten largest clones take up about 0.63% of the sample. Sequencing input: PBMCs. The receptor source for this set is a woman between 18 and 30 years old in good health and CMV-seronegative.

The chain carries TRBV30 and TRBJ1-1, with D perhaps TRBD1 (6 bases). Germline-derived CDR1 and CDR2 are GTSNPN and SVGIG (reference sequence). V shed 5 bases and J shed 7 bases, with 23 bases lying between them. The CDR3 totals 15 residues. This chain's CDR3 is CAWRSPETGAFEAFF. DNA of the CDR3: TGTGCCTGGCGCTCCCCCGAGACAGGAGCCTTTGAAGCTTTCTTT.

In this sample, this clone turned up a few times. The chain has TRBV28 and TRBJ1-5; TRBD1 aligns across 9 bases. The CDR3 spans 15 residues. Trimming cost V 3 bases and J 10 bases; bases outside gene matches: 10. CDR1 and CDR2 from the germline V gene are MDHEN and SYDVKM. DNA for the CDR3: TGTGCCAGCAGTTTTGGGACAGGGCCCCGGGGACCCCAGCATTTT. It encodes CASSFGTGPRGPQHF. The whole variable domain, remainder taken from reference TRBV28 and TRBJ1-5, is DVKVTQSSRYLVKRTGEKVFLECVQDMDHENMFWYRQDPGLGLRLIYFSYDVKMKEKGDIPEGYSVSREKKERFSLILESASTNQTSMYLCASSFGTGPRGPQHFGDGTRLSIL.

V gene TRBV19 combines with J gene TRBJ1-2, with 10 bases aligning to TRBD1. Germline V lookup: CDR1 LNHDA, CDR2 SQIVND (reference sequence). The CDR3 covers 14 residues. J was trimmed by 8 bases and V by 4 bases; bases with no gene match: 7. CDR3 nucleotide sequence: TGTGCCAGTAGTACGGGACAGGGGTATAGCGGCTACACCTTC. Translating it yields CASSTGQGYSGYTF.

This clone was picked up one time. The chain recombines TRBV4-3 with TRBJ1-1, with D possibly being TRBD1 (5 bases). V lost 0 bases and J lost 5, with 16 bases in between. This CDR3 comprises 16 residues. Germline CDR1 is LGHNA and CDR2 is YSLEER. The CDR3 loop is CASSQEGWGGGTEAFF. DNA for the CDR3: TGCGCCAGCAGCCAAGAAGGCTGGGGGGGAGGTACTGAAGCTTTCTTT.

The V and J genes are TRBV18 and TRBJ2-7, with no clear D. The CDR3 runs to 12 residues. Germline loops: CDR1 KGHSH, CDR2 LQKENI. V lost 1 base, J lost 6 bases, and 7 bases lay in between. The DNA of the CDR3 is TGTGCCAGCTCACCACTCTCTTCCGAGCAGTACTTC. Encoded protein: CASSPLSSEQYF.

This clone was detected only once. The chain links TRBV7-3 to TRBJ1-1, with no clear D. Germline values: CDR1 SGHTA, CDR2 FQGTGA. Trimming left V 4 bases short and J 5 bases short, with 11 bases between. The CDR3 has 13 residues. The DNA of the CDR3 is TGTGCCAGCAGCTCGTTGGGAGGAACTGAAGCTTTCTTT. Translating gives CASSSLGGTEAFF.

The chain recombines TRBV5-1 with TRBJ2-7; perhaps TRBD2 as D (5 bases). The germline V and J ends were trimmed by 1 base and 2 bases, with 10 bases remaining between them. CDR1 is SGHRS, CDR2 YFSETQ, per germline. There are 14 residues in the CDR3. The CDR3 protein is CASSLSAGTYEQYF. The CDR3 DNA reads TGCGCCAGCAGCTTGTCAGCCGGGACCTACGAGCAGTACTTC.

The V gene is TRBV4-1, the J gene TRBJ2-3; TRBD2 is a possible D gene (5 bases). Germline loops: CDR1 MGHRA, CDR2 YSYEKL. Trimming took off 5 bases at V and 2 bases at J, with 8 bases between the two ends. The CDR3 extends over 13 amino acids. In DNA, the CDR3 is TGCGCCAGCAGCAACGGACTCACAGATACGCAGTATTTT. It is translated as CASSNGLTDTQYF.